The clone carrying this TCR delta chain ranks as medium-sized. The data stem from a study of gamma-delta chains in newborns, infants, children. Study in general: Innate gammadelta T cells reportedly expand polyclonally right after birth, driven by microbial exposure, per the title.

Per germline, CDR1 TSWWSYY and CDR2 QGS. The V end was cut by 2 bases, the J end by 2 bases, with 21 bases between. The CDR3 consists of 18 residues. TCRdb re-called clones from the reads using CATT. Here the sample spans 6,500 to 9,000 delta-chain clones, about 1.5% being singletons. The rearrangement uses TRDV1 and TRDJ1; D might be TRDD3 (6 bases). This TCR came from a child who was a newborn, infant or young child, either healthy, febrile or measles-vaccinated (not recorded which). Sequenced material: blood. The DNA for the CDR3 is TGTGCTCTTGGGGAATTAGTGGGGGGCCGCAAATTTACCGATAAACTCATCTTT. Its protein product is CALGELVGGRKFTDKLIF.